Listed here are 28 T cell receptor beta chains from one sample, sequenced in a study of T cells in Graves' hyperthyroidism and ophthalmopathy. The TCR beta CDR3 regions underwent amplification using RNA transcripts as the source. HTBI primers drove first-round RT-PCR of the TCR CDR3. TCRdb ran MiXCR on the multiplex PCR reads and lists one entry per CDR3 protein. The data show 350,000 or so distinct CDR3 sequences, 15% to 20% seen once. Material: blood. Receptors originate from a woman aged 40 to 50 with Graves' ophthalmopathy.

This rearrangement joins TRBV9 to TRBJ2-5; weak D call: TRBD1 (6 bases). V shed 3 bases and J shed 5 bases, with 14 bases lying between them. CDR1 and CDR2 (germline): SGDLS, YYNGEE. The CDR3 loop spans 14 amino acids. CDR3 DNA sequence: TGTGCCAGCAGCGGCAGGGGTACGGATGAGACCCAGTACTTC. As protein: CASSGRGTDETQYF.

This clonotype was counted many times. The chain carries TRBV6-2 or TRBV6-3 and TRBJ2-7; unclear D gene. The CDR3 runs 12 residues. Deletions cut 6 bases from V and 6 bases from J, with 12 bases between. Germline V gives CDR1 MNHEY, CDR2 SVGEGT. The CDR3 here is CASSPQKVEQYF. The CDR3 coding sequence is TGTGCCAGCAGCCCTCAAAAGGTCGAGCAGTACTTC.

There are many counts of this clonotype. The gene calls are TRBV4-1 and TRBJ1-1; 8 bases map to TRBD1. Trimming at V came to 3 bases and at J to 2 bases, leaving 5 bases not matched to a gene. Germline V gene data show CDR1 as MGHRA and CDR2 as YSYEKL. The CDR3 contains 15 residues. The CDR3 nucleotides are TGCGCCAGCAGCCACTCAGACAGGGGTAACACTGAAGCTTTCTTT. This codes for CASSHSDRGNTEAFF.

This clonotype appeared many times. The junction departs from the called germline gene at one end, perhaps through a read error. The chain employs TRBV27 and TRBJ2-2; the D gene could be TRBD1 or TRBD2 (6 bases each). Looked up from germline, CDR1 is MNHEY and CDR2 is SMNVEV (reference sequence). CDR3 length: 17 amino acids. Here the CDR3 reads CTSTLIRGLANTGELFF. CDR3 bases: TGTACCAGCACCTTGATCAGGGGACTCGCGAACACCGGGGAGCTGTTTTTT.

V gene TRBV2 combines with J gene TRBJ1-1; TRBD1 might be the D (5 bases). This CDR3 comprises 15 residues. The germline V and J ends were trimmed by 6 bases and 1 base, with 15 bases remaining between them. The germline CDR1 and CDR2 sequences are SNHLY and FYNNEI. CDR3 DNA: TGTGCCAGCAGAATCAGCCATGACAGGAACACTGAAGCTTTCTTT. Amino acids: CASRISHDRNTEAFF.

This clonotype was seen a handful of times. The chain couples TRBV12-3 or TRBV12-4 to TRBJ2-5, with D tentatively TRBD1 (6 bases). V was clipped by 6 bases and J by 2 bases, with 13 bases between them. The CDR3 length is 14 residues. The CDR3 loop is CASRSQGRQETQYF. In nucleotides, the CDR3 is TGTGCCAGCAGGTCCCAGGGGCGGCAAGAGACCCAGTACTTC.

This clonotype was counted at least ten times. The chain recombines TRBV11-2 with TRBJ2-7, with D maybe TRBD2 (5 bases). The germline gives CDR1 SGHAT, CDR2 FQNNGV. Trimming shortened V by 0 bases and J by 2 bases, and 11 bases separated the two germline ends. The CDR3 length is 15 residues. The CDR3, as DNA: TGTGCCAGCAGCTTAGATTACGCGGGCCCCTACGAGCAGTACTTC. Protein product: CASSLDYAGPYEQYF.

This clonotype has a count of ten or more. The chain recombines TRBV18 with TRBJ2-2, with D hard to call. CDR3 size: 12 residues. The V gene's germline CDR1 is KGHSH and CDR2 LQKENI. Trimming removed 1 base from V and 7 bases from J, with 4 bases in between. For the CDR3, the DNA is TGTGCCAGCTCACCACTCGGCGGGGAGCTGTTTTTT. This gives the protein CASSPLGGELFF.

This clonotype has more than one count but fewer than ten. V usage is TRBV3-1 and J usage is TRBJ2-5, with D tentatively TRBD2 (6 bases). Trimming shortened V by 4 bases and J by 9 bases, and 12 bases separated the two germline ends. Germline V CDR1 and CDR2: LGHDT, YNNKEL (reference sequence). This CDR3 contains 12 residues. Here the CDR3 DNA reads TGTGCCAGCAGCCGGGGCTGGGAGGCCCAGTACTTC. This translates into CASSRGWEAQYF.

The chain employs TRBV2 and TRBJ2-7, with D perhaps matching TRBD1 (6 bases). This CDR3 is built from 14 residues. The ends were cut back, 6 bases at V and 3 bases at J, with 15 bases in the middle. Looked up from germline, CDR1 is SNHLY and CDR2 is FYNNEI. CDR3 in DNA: TGTGCCAGCAGAGGTTTGAGAGGGGGCTACGAGCAGTACTTC. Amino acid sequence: CASRGLRGGYEQYF.

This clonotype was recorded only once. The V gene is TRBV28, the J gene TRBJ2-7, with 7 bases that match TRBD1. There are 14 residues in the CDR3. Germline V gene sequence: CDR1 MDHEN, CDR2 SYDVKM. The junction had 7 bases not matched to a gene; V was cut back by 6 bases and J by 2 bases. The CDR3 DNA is TGTGCCAGCAGGTCCAGGGACAGCACCTACGAGCAGTACTTC. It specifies CASRSRDSTYEQYF.

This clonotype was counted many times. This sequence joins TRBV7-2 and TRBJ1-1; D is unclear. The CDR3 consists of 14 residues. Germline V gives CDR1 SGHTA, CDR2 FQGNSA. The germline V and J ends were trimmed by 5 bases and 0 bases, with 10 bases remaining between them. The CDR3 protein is CASSGSHMNTEAFF. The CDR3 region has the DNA TGTGCCAGCAGCGGCAGCCACATGAACACTGAAGCTTTCTTT.

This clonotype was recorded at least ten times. CDR3 coding DNA: TGTGCCAGCAGCTGGGACTCCGGCTACGAGCAGTACTTC. This gives the protein CASSWDSGYEQYF. This chain joins TRBV11-2 and TRBJ2-7, with D possibly TRBD2 on 6 matching bases. Trimming shortened V by 4 bases and J by 3 bases, and 10 bases separated the two germline ends. Germline CDR1 reads SGHAT; CDR2 reads FQNNGV. There are 13 residues in the CDR3.

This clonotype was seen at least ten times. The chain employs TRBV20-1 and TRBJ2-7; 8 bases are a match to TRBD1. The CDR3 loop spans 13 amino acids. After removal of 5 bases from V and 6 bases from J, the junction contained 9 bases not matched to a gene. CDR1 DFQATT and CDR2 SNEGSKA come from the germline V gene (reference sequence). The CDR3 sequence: CSAWTGIRGEQYF. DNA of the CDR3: TGCAGTGCTTGGACAGGGATAAGGGGCGAGCAGTACTTC.

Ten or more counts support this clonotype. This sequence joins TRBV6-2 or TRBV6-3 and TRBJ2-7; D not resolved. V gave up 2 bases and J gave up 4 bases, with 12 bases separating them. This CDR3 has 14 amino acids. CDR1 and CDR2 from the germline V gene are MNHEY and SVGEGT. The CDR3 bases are TGTGCCAGCAGTTACGATCTAGAGGAGTACGAGCAGTACTTC. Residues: CASSYDLEEYEQYF.

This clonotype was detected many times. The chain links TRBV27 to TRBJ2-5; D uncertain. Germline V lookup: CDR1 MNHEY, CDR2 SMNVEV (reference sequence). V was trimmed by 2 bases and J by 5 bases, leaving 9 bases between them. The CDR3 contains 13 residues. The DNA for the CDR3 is TGTGCCAGCAGTTTAGCCCAGAGCGAGACCCAGTACTTC. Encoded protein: CASSLAQSETQYF.

CDR3 coding DNA: TGCGCCAGCAGCTTGAGACAGGGCAGCTACACCTTC. As protein: CASSLRQGSYTF. This chain joins TRBV5-1 and TRBJ1-2, with TRBD1 matching 7 bases. V dropped 1 base and J dropped 9; count of bases not matched to a gene: 3. The germline V gene has CDR1 SGHRS and CDR2 YFSETQ. This CDR3 contains 12 residues.

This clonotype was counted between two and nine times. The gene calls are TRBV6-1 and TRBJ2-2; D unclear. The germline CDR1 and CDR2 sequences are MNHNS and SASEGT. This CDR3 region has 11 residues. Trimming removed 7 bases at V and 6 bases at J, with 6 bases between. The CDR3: CASKGSGELFF. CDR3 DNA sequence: TGTGCCAGCAAGGGCTCCGGGGAGCTGTTTTTT.

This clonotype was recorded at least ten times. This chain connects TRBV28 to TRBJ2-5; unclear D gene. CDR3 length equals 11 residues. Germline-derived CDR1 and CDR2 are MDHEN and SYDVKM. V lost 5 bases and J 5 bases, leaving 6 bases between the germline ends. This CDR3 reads CASSQRETQYF. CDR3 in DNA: TGTGCCAGCAGTCAAAGGGAGACCCAGTACTTC.

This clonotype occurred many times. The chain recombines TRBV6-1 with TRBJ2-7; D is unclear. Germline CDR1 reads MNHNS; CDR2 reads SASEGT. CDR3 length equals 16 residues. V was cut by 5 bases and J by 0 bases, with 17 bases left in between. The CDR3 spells CASSRQPSHSSYEQYF. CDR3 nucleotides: TGTGCCAGCAGTCGTCAACCAAGCCATAGCTCCTACGAGCAGTACTTC.

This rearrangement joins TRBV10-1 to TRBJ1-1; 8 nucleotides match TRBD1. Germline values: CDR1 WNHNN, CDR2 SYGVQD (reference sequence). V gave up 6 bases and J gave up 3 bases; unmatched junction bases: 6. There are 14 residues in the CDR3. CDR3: CASRGGGQDTEAFF. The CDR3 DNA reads TGCGCCAGCAGAGGTGGGGGACAGGACACTGAAGCTTTCTTT.

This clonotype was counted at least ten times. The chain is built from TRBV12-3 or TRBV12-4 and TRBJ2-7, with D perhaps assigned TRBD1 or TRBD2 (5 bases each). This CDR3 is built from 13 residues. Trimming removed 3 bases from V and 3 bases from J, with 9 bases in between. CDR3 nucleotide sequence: TGTGCCAGCAGTTTGGGACGGCTCTACGAGCAGTACTTC. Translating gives CASSLGRLYEQYF.

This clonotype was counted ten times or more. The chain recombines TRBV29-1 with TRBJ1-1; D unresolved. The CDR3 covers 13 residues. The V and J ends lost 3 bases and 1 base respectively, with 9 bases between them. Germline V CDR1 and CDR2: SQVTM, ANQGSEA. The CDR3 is CSVDEQRNTEAFF. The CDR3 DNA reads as TGCAGCGTTGATGAGCAGAGGAACACTGAAGCTTTCTTT.

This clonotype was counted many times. The DNA of the CDR3 is TGTGCCAGCAGTACAGGGGGCCAAGAGACCCAGTACTTC. Translation gives CASSTGGQETQYF. This chain connects TRBV25-1 to TRBJ2-5; 8 positions match TRBD1. The CDR3 runs 13 residues. The V segment lost 5 bases and the J segment 1 base; nucleotides outside the gene matches: 0. CDR1 and CDR2 (germline): MGHDK, SYGVNS.

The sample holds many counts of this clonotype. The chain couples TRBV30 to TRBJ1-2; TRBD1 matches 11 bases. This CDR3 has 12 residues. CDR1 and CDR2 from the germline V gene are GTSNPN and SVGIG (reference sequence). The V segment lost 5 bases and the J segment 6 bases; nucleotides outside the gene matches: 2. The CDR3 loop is CAWGQGADGYTF. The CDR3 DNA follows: TGTGCCTGGGGACAGGGGGCGGATGGCTACACCTTC.

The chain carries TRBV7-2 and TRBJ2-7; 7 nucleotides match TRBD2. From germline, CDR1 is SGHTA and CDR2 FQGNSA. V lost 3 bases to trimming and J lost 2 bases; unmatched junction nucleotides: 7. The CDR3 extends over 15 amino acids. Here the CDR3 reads CASSFQAAGAYEQYF. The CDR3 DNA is TGTGCCAGCAGCTTTCAGGCGGCGGGGGCCTACGAGCAGTACTTC. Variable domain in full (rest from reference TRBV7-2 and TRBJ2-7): GAGVSQSPSNKVTEKGKDVELRCDPISGHTALYWYRQSLGQGLEFLIYFQGNSAPDKSGLPSDRFSAERTGGSVSTLTIQRTQQEDSAVYLCASSFQAAGAYEQYFGPGTRLTVT.

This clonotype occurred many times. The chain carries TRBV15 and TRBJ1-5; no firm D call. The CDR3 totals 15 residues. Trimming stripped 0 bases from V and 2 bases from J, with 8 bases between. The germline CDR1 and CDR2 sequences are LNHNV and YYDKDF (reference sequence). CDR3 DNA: TGTGCCACCAGCAGAGACCGACGGGGCAATCAGCCCCAGCATTTT. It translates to CATSRDRRGNQPQHF.

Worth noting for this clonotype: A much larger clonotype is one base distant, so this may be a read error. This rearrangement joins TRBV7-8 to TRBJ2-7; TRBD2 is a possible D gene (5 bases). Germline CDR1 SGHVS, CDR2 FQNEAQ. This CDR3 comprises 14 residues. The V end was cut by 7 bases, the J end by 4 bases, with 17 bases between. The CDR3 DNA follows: TGTGCCAGCACCCCGGACTGGCCCTATTACGAGCAGTACTTC. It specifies CASTPDWPYYEQYF. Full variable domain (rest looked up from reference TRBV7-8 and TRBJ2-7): GAGVSQSPRYKVAKRGQDVALRCDPISGHVSLFWYQQALGQGPEFLTYFQNEAQLDKSGLPSDRFFAERPEGSVSTLKIQRTQQEDSAVYLCASTPDWPYYEQYFGPGTRLTVT.